This record concerns one TCR beta chain sequence. Antigen unknown. The data belong to a study of T cell clones after liver transplantation. Across the whole study: Graft-donor-reactive sequences were compared with third-party-reactive TCRbeta sequences from pre-transplant mixed lymphocyte reactions. Blood was drawn pre-transplant, before withdrawal, and after full or failed withdrawal.

Regarding the study as a whole: A larger donor-reactive than third-party decline suggested partial antigen-specific deletion. In two subjects, few donor cells limited the measurable donor-reactive repertoire.

V lost 0 bases to trimming and J lost 6 bases, with 14 bases between them. The CDR3 runs to 15 residues. Germline assignment: CDR1 MGHDK and CDR2 SYGVNS. This table comes from immunoSEQ multiplex PCR, and its TCRdb copy is limited to in-frame clones, with some not included. The data show around 100,000 clones, about 80% seen once. The sample here was CD4+ T cells from blood, taken approximately 43 months after liver transplant. The chain is built from TRBV25-1 and TRBJ1-2; D remains ambiguous. The TCR comes from a human patient who received a liver transplant. Some of the T cells might come from the graft donor. CDR3 DNA: TGTGCCAGCAGTGAATACTTGGCAGGCTCAGATGGCTACACCTTC. Translating it yields CASSEYLAGSDGYTF.